This T cell receptor (beta chain) was captured in a study of control samples from healthy donors and cancer patients. This clone came up once. The data were produced by immunoSEQ multiplex PCR, yet TCRdb's version contains in-frame clones alone and is incomplete. This table holds 85,000 to 95,000 clones, about nine tenths found once. The clonotype originates from a woman in her 70s in good health. Sequencing was carried out using blood.

CDR3 sequence reads: CASSSLAGEQFF. CDR3 coding DNA: TGTGCCAGCAGCTCTCTAGCGGGGGAGCAGTTCTTC. The rearrangement links TRBV7-2 to TRBJ2-1; 9 bases agree with TRBD2. This CDR3 contains 12 residues. Germline V CDR1 and CDR2: SGHTA, FQGNSA. J gave up 10 bases and V 4 bases, and 2 bases lay outside the gene matches.